The subject of this entry is one T cell receptor beta chain. Its cognate antigen is unknown. This sample was included in a study of T cell clonotyping in hematopoietic cell transplantation. Germline V lookup: CDR1 SGHVS, CDR2 FQNEAQ. V shed 5 bases and J shed 3 bases, with 16 bases lying between them. This CDR3 comprises 15 residues. General study points: Without cell sorting, CD4 versus CD8 contributions remain unresolved.

Only in-frame clones appear in the TCRdb table, and some are missing; sequencing was by immunoSEQ multiplex PCR. Found here are fewer than 9,000 clones, roughly 89% of them singletons; the top ten hold under 5.5%. The TCR was taken from a male patient in his fifties or sixties who had an allogeneic stem cell transplant from a related donor, so the T cells may come from the graft donor. Some clones in this sample may be carry-over from other donors' samples. The rearrangement joins TRBV7-8 to TRBJ2-5, with D perhaps TRBD2 (5 bases). The source was PBMCs, collected 100 days after allogeneic stem cell transplant. The CDR3, as DNA: TGTGCCAGCAGCCATTCATACGGGGTAGAAGAGACCCAGTACTTC. It specifies CASSHSYGVEETQYF.